These 14 T cell receptor beta chains originate from one sample sequenced in a study of tumor-infiltrating lymphocytes in primary liver carcinoma. Joint extraction of RNA and DNA used roughly 18-34 mg of bulk tissue that was unsorted. Researchers generated TCR beta cDNA from around 510 ng of total RNA, relying on a constant-region primer. Slightly modified ARM-PCR with three nested multiplex PCR rounds yielded TCR beta libraries. Primers for the first two PCR rounds were TRBV1-TRBV30 forward primers and a C-beta reverse primer (about 11 cycles per round). MiXCR was run by TCRdb on the multiplex PCR reads, yielding one entry per CDR3 protein. The sample records under 45,000 distinct CDR3 sequences, around 72% being singletons. The sample was liver tumor tissue from sampling region 2. The subset was: tumor region T2, inferior pole. The origin of the receptors is a man aged 35-49 years with primary liver carcinoma and hepatitis B virus infection.

In the case of this clonotype: Because it lacks the conserved phenylalanine or tryptophan at the end, this CDR3 is likely a read error. This rearrangement joins TRBV11-2 to TRBJ2-7; D is perhaps TRBD1 or TRBD2 (6 bases each). The V end lost 5 bases, the J end lost 7 bases, and 21 bases lay between the germline ends. Germline CDR1 is SGHAT and CDR2 is FQNNGV. This CDR3 is built from 15 residues. The CDR3 spells CASSLLNPGAEEQYL. In DNA form, the CDR3 reads TGTGCCAGCAGCCTACTGAATCCGGGGGCGGAGGAGCAGTACTTA.

Worth noting for this clonotype: One end of the junction varies from germline; a read error may be responsible. The chain recombines TRBV6-2 or TRBV6-3 with TRBJ2-7; TRBD2 agrees at 10 bases. Germline V gene sequence: CDR1 MNHEY, CDR2 SVGEGT. The CDR3 runs 15 residues. CDR3 sequence reads: CASTKLAGSSHEQYF. The CDR3 nucleotides read TGTGCCAGTACAAAACTAGCGGGGAGCTCCCACGAGCAGTACTTC.

This clonotype was seen only once. V usage is TRBV6-6 and J usage is TRBJ2-1, with TRBD1 matching over 12 bases. The CDR3 covers 13 residues. The germline gives CDR1 MNHNY, CDR2 SVGAGI (reference sequence). The CDR3 DNA is TGTGTCAGTAGTCCAGGGACAGGGGGCGAGCAGTTCTTC. Its translation is CVSSPGTGGEQFF.

Remarks on this clonotype: An end of the junction differs from the germline gene, which may be a read error. V usage is TRBV11-2 and J usage is TRBJ2-7; D is ambiguous. The CDR3 consists of 11 residues. Germline-derived CDR1 and CDR2 are SGHAT and FQNNGV. The CDR3 region is CASNLSNGQYF. Here the CDR3 DNA reads TGTGCCAGCAACTTATCCAACGGGCAGTACTTC.

J is TRBJ2-3 and V is TRBV7-3; 7 bases are shared with TRBD2. V dropped 5 bases and J dropped 3; count of bases not matched to a gene: 11. This CDR3 spans 16 amino acids. The V gene's germline CDR1 is SGHTA and CDR2 FQGTGA. Written as DNA, the CDR3 is TGTGCCAGCAGCCCCCGGCTAACGGGAGGTACAGATACGCAGTATTTT. Amino acid sequence: CASSPRLTGGTDTQYF. The full variable domain, with the rest looked up from reference TRBV7-3 and TRBJ2-3, is GAGVSQTPSNKVTEKGKYVELRCDPISGHTALYWYRQSLGQGPEFLIYFQGTGAADDSGLPNDRFFAVRPEGSVSTLKIQRTERGDSAVYLCASSPRLTGGTDTQYFGPGTRLTVL.

Only a few counts were recorded for this clonotype. At one of its ends the junction is not consistent with the germline gene, which may arise from a read error. The chain has TRBV12-3 or TRBV12-4 and TRBJ1-3; D uncertain. This CDR3 has 13 amino acids. The CDR3 nucleotides read TGTGCAAGCACTGGGGACTCTGGAAACACCATATATTTT. This codes for CASTGDSGNTIYF.

Regarding this clonotype: The conserved final phenylalanine or tryptophan is absent from the CDR3, which likely points to a read error. J is TRBJ2-3 and V is TRBV29-1; 10 bases agree with TRBD1. Looked up from germline, CDR1 is SQVTM and CDR2 is ANQGSEA. This CDR3 has 14 amino acids. The chain's CDR3 is CRVSGTGASDTQYL. The CDR3, as DNA: TGTAGAGTTTCCGGGACAGGGGCGTCAGATACGCAGTATCTT.

Of note for this clonotype: One end of the junction fails to match germline, which may point to a read error. The chain has TRBV14 and TRBJ2-1; weak D call: TRBD2 (5 bases). CDR1 SGHDN and CDR2 FVKESK come from the germline V gene. This CDR3 region has 16 residues. DNA for the CDR3: TGTGCCAGCAGTGCCGTAACGGGATGGGTAAACACTGAGCGGTTCTTC. The encoded protein is CASSAVTGWVNTERFF.

Worth noting for this clonotype: At one end the junction does not follow the germline gene, possibly because of a read error. This chain links TRBV11-3 with TRBJ2-1; D gene ambiguous. The CDR3 is 14 residues long. Germline V CDR1 and CDR2: SGHNT, YENEEA. CDR3 in DNA: TGTGCCAGCAGCTTAGACGTCTCGAACGATGAACAGTTCTTC. It specifies CASSLDVSNDEQFF.

Only one count was recorded for this clonotype. The junction departs from germline at one end; a sequencing error may be responsible. The chain uses TRBV11-1 and TRBJ2-7; TRBD1 matches at 8 bases. From germline, CDR1 is SGHAT and CDR2 FQDESV (reference sequence). CDR3 size: 15 residues. The CDR3 sequence: CASSSLPGGAYNQCF. The CDR3 region has the DNA TGTGCCAGCAGCTCGCTTCCAGGGGGCGCCTACAATCAGTGCTTC. Drawing the rest from reference TRBV11-1 and TRBJ2-7, the complete variable domain is EAEVAQSPRYKITEKSQAVAFWCDPISGHATLYWYRQILGQGPELLVQFQDESVVDDSQLPKDRFSAERLKGVDSTLKIQPAELGDSAMYLCASSSLPGGAYNQCFGPGTRLTVT.

This clonotype was counted many times. The chain is built from TRBV5-4 and TRBJ2-2; D is unclear. The CDR3 covers 12 residues. Trimming stripped 2 bases from V and 3 bases from J, with 2 bases between. Germline CDR1 is SGHNT and CDR2 is YYREEE (reference sequence). CDR3 loop: CASSFDTGELFF. In DNA, the CDR3 is TGTGCCAGCAGCTTTGACACCGGGGAGCTGTTTTTT.

The CDR3 region is CASSHTPEVTGELFF. CDR3 DNA: TGTGCCAGCAGTCATACGCCGGAGGTCACCGGGGAGCTGTTTTTT. The chain uses TRBV6-6 and TRBJ2-2, with D possibly being TRBD2 (5 bases). The V end lost 5 bases, the J end lost 4 bases, and 14 bases lay between the germline ends. Germline assignment: CDR1 MNHNY and CDR2 SVGAGI (reference sequence). There are 15 residues in the CDR3.

Turning to this clonotype: One junction end does not reproduce the germline sequence, and a read error may be involved. This chain links TRBV11-2 with TRBJ2-5; 7 nucleotides match TRBD2. Germline V gene lookup returns CDR1 SGHAT and CDR2 FQNNGV. The CDR3 is 18 residues long. The CDR3 here is CASSSTGLMGGSVETQDF. Here the CDR3 DNA reads TGTGCCAGCAGCTCCACGGGACTAATGGGAGGGAGTGTCGAGACCCAGGACTTC.

At least ten counts were recorded for this clonotype. The chain couples TRBV28 to TRBJ1-5; D not resolved. The CDR3 sequence is 14 residues long. V was clipped by 7 bases and J by 3 bases, with 13 bases between them. Germline V gene lookup returns CDR1 MDHEN and CDR2 SYDVKM. The CDR3 region is CASTRHGLNQPQHF. Here the CDR3 DNA reads TGTGCCAGCACCCGTCATGGCCTCAATCAGCCCCAGCATTTT.